In this sample, the clone carrying this T cell receptor beta chain turned up many times. Per germline, CDR1 SQVTM and CDR2 ANQGSEA. V dropped 6 bases and J dropped 2 bases, with 13 bases sitting between them. This CDR3 is built from 13 residues. The source of the sample is a study of T cells in Graves' hyperthyroidism and ophthalmopathy. RNA transcripts provided the source from which TCR beta CDR3 regions were amplified. TCR CDR3 underwent first-round RT-PCR with the HTBI primer set. One entry per CDR3 protein results from TCRdb running MiXCR on the multiplex PCR reads. The data contain some 180,000 distinct CDR3 sequences, more than 15% of them singletons.

The sequence derives from a woman aged 45 to 65 with Graves' hyperthyroidism. The sample consisted of blood. The gene calls are TRBV29-1 and TRBJ1-2; D not resolved. This chain's CDR3 is CSVMDRSNYGYTF. CDR3 nucleotides: TGCAGCGTAATGGACCGAAGCAACTATGGCTACACCTTC.